This T cell receptor beta chain was obtained from a study of CXCR3-negative and CXCR3-positive naive CD8 T cells. This CDR3 spans 13 amino acids. Germline CDR1 SGHAT, CDR2 FQNNGV. CD45RO-CCR7+CD27+CD95- was the phenotype of naive CD8+ T cells. Researchers prepared the TRB cDNA libraries using 5' RACE with UMI labels. From the 5' RACE reads, TCRdb lists one entry per CDR3 protein and no DNA. In total, the table holds more than 65,000 distinct CDR3 sequences. On this clonotype itself: The antigen is not known.

The study's findings and limits: Relative to CXCR3-negative naive cells, CXCR3-positive naive cells had more hydrophobic TRB CDR3s. CXCR3 expression partially decreased after cryopreservation; most assays used fresh PBMCs.

This TCR came from a human donor in good health. Some clones in this sample may be carry-over from other donors' samples. The genes are TRBV11-2 and TRBJ2-7; the TCRdb call, TRBD2, lacks DNA for checking. Sample: naive CXCR3- CD8+ T cells from blood. The subset is: CD45RO-CCR7+CD27+CD95- naive CD8+ T cells lacking CXCR3 (TNR3-). The CDR3 here is CASSSGIAYEQYF.